The clone carrying this T cell receptor beta chain was picked up a small number of times. Antigen unknown. The CDR3 length is 14 residues. V was shortened by 9 bases and J by 0 bases, with 9 bases between the two germline ends. Germline V lookup: CDR1 SNHLY, CDR2 FYNNEI. This sample is drawn from a study of cytomegalovirus exposure and HLA in healthy donors. Points from the study as a whole: In an earlier analysis, about 87% or about 30%: the productive usage of most TCR beta V segments. Researchers reported in a later analysis that a missense DCLRE1C variant was tied to TCR beta V- and J-gene trimming.

PCR involved 60 Vbeta and 13 Jbeta primers. The data were produced by immunoSEQ multiplex PCR, yet TCRdb's version contains in-frame clones alone and is incomplete. The data contain around 140,000 clones, approximately 87% of them singletons. This chain joins TRBV2 and TRBJ2-6, with TRBD1 as a possible D gene (5 bases). Sample: PBMCs. This TCR came from a young woman in good health and CMV-seronegative. Here the CDR3 reads CARGRGSGANVLTF. As DNA, the CDR3 is TGTGCCAGGGGTAGGGGCTCTGGGGCCAACGTCCTGACTTTC.